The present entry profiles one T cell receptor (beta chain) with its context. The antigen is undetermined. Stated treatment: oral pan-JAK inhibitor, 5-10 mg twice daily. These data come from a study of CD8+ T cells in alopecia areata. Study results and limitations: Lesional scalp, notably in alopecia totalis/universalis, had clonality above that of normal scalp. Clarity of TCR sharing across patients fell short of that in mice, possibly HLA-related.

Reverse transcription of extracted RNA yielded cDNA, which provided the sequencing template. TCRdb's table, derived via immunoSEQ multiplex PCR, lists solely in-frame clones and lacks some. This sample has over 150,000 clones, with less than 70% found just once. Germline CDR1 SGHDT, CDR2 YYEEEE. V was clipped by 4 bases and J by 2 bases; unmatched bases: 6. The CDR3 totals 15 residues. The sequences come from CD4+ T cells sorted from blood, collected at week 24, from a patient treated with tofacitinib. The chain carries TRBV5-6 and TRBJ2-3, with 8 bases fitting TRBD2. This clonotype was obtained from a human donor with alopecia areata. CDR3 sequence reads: CASSGSGRNTDTQYF. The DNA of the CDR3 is TGTGCCAGCAGCGGCAGCGGGAGAAACACAGATACGCAGTATTTT. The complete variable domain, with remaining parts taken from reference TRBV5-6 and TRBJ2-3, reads DAGVTQSPTHLIKTRGQQVTLRCSPKSGHDTVSWYQQALGQGPQFIFQYYEEEERQRGNFPDRFSGHQFPNYSSELNVNALLLGDSALYLCASSGSGRNTDTQYFGPGTRLTVL.